This T cell receptor beta chain was found in a study of CD8 T cells in ankylosing spondylitis. CDR1 is DFQATT and CDR2 is SNEGSKA in the germline V gene (reference sequence). V lost 0 bases and J 3 bases, leaving 12 bases between the germline ends. The CDR3 extends over 14 amino acids. Quantitative 5'-RACE with molecular barcodes produced the TCR beta libraries. Each CDR3 protein is one row after TCRdb ran MiXCR on the 5' RACE reads. The sample contains some 150,000 distinct CDR3 sequences, 40% to 50% of which appear only once. Study findings and constraints: Clones that were linked to disease were CD8+ and were relatively rare in peripheral blood. Disease-associated clones were reportedly significantly overrepresented in matched ankylosing spondylitis synovial fluid.

Concerning this clonotype itself: Its antigen is not identified.

What was sequenced was synovial fluid, either unsorted or a sorted T cell fraction (not recorded which). This TCR was recovered from a male donor with ankylosing spondylitis. The chain couples TRBV20-1 to TRBJ2-7, with a weak D call TRBD2 (6 bases). The chain's CDR3 is CSARDGGISYEQYF. The CDR3 DNA is TGCAGTGCTAGAGATGGGGGGATTAGCTACGAGCAGTACTTC.